Listed here are 14 T cell receptor beta chains from one sample, sequenced in a study of PD-1 blockade in mismatch repair-deficient tumors. Data came from immunoSEQ multiplex PCR; TCRdb stores just in-frame clones and leaves some out. The profile shows about 19,000 clones, almost 85% of them singletons. This sample comprised PBMCs, obtained 52 weeks after starting pembrolizumab. All receptors come from an adult with mismatch repair-deficient cancer.

This chain connects TRBV28 to TRBJ2-7; 8 bases match TRBD1. The CDR3 loop spans 17 amino acids. CDR1 MDHEN and CDR2 SYDVKM come from the germline V gene. J gave up 5 bases and V 6 bases, and 18 bases lay outside the gene matches. The CDR3 coding sequence is TGTGCCAGCAGCCCTATGGGGCGGACAGGGAGGAACCACGAGCAGTACTTC. Protein sequence: CASSPMGRTGRNHEQYF.

The J gene is TRBJ1-4, the V gene TRBV5-1; D unresolved. The CDR3 has 12 amino acids. From germline, CDR1 is SGHRS and CDR2 YFSETQ. V dropped 2 bases and J dropped 4 bases, with 3 bases sitting between them. The CDR3 spells CASSFSNEKLFF. The DNA of the CDR3 is TGCGCCAGCAGCTTTAGTAATGAAAAACTGTTTTTT.

This chain links TRBV5-1 with TRBJ2-5; 16 nucleotides align to TRBD2. J lost 7 bases, V lost 5 bases, and 5 bases had no gene match. Germline CDR1 and CDR2: SGHRS and YFSETQ. This CDR3 is built from 15 residues. CDR3: CASSPGTSGRGTQYF. The CDR3 DNA sequence: TGCGCCAGCAGTCCCGGGACTAGCGGGAGGGGGACCCAGTACTTC. The variable domain in full, completed from reference TRBV5-1 and TRBJ2-5, reads KAGVTQTPRYLIKTRGQQVTLSCSPISGHRSVSWYQQTPGQGLQFLFEYFSETQRNKGNFPGRFSGRQFSNSRSEMNVSTLELGDSALYLCASSPGTSGRGTQYFGPGTRLLVL.

The rearrangement uses TRBV29-1 and TRBJ1-3, with D unclear. This CDR3 spans 13 amino acids. Germline CDR1 is SQVTM and CDR2 is ANQGSEA. V was shortened by 1 base and J by 4 bases, with 8 bases between the two germline ends. The CDR3 spells CSVEGQEGNTIYF. CDR3 DNA sequence: TGCAGCGTTGAAGGACAAGAAGGAAACACCATATATTTT.

This clone was counted a few times. The chain uses TRBV27 and TRBJ2-7; a weak D match, TRBD1 (5 bases). V lost 6 bases and J 6 bases, leaving 12 bases between the germline ends. From germline, CDR1 is MNHEY and CDR2 SMNVEV (reference sequence). This CDR3 is 12 amino acids long. Here the CDR3 reads CASRHSGFEQYF. The CDR3 nucleotides read TGTGCCAGCAGGCATTCAGGGTTCGAGCAGTACTTC.

The chain joins TRBV11-3 to TRBJ2-1, with D tentatively TRBD2 (6 bases). The CDR3 sequence is 15 residues long. The germline CDR1 and CDR2 sequences are SGHNT and YENEEA. Trimming took off 7 bases at V and 9 bases at J, with 22 bases between the two ends. The CDR3 DNA reads as TGTGCCAGCAACCTACACGGGACTGAAAACAGTGAGCAGTTCTTC. Protein: CASNLHGTENSEQFF.

This clone was seen a handful of times. The chain combines TRBV2 with TRBJ1-2; D is perhaps TRBD1 (5 bases). Germline CDR1 and CDR2: SNHLY and FYNNEI. The CDR3 loop spans 13 amino acids. The ends were cut back, 4 bases at V and 3 bases at J, with 9 bases in the middle. DNA for the CDR3: TGTGCCAGCAGTGTAGGGGTACACTATGGCTACACCTTC. It specifies CASSVGVHYGYTF.

V gene TRBV28 combines with J gene TRBJ2-7, with TRBD2 matching over 13 bases. Germline trimming cut 5 bases from V and 4 bases from J; bases unmatched to any gene: 8. The CDR3 covers 16 residues. The germline V gene encodes CDR1 MDHEN and CDR2 SYDVKM. The DNA for the CDR3 is TGTGCCAGCAGTGGACAGGGACTAGCGGGACCTTACGAGCAGTACTTC. It codes for CASSGQGLAGPYEQYF.

V is TRBV28 and J is TRBJ2-7; D gene uncertain. This CDR3 is built from 13 residues. Germline assignment: CDR1 MDHEN and CDR2 SYDVKM. V was shortened by 5 bases and J by 3 bases, with 11 bases between the two germline ends. CDR3 sequence reads: CASSTTQHYEQYF. The CDR3 DNA sequence: TGTGCCAGCAGTACGACACAGCACTACGAGCAGTACTTC. Looking up the rest from reference TRBV28 and TRBJ2-7 gives the full variable domain: DVKVTQSSRYLVKRTGEKVFLECVQDMDHENMFWYRQDPGLGLRLIYFSYDVKMKEKGDIPEGYSVSREKKERFSLILESASTNQTSMYLCASSTTQHYEQYFGPGTRLTVT.

This CDR3 is CASSPGTGGRSYNEQFF. DNA of the CDR3: TGTGCCAGCTCACCAGGGACAGGGGGCAGGTCCTACAATGAGCAGTTCTTC. V is TRBV18 and J is TRBJ2-1, with 12 bases that match TRBD1. The CDR3 covers 17 residues. The V gene end was trimmed by 2 bases and the J gene end by 1 base; junction bases not matched to a gene: 3. From germline, CDR1 is KGHSH and CDR2 LQKENI.

This chain joins TRBV12-5 and TRBJ2-3; maybe TRBD2 (5 bases). CDR3 length: 13 amino acids. V was shortened by 3 bases and J by 4 bases, with 8 bases between the two germline ends. The germline CDR1 and CDR2 sequences are LGHNT and FRNRAP. CDR3 residues: CASGFGDADTQYF. The CDR3 DNA sequence: TGTGCTAGTGGTTTCGGGGATGCAGATACGCAGTATTTT.

The DNA for the CDR3 is TGTGCCAGCAGTTCCCCGGCTGGGGGGGGCTCTGGCTACACCTTC. It specifies CASSSPAGGGSGYTF. The chain uses TRBV28 and TRBJ1-2; the D gene is possibly TRBD1 (6 bases). From germline, CDR1 is MDHEN and CDR2 SYDVKM. There are 15 residues in the CDR3. V shed 4 bases and J shed 7 bases, with 19 bases lying between them.

This clone was seen a few times. This sequence joins TRBV28 and TRBJ2-7; 9 bases are a match to TRBD1. The germline V gene encodes CDR1 MDHEN and CDR2 SYDVKM. The V segment lost 8 bases and the J segment 4 bases; nucleotides outside the gene matches: 12. The CDR3 totals 15 residues. The CDR3 is CASFPRTGVLYEQYF. Here the CDR3 DNA reads TGTGCCAGCTTTCCAAGGACAGGGGTTCTTTACGAGCAGTACTTC.

This sequence joins TRBV6-1 and TRBJ2-7; 12 bases match TRBD1. The CDR3 has 15 amino acids. V shed 3 bases and J 4 bases; nucleotides not matched to a gene: 4. CDR1 and CDR2 (germline): MNHNS, SASEGT. CDR3 region: CASSEGTGGFYEQYF. The CDR3 DNA is TGTGCCAGCAGTGAGGGGACAGGGGGCTTTTACGAGCAGTACTTC.